The clone carrying this T cell receptor beta chain was seen only once. The antigen remains unidentified. Primers included in the PCR were 60 Vbeta and 13 Jbeta primers. Libraries were prepared by immunoSEQ multiplex PCR; TCRdb keeps only in-frame clonotypes and omits some of them. The table lists roughly 130,000 clones, 81% of them singletons. The germline V gene has CDR1 MNHEY and CDR2 SMNVEV (reference sequence). Trimming stripped 5 bases from V and 12 bases from J, with 14 bases between. The CDR3 spans 12 residues. This sample stems from a study of cytomegalovirus exposure and HLA in healthy donors. Study-level results: Using a false discovery rate of 0.05, a later analysis showed that approximately 17,000 TCR beta sequences were associated with HLA alleles. In an earlier analysis, most TCR beta V segments were productive about 87% or about 30% of the time.

J is TRBJ2-1 and V is TRBV27; D possibly corresponds to TRBD1 (6 bases). This sequence originates from a young man in good health and CMV-seronegative. Sequencing was carried out using PBMCs. As DNA, the CDR3 is TGTGCCAGCAGTAGAGTCCGAGGGGGGCAGTTCTTC. It yields the protein CASSRVRGGQFF.